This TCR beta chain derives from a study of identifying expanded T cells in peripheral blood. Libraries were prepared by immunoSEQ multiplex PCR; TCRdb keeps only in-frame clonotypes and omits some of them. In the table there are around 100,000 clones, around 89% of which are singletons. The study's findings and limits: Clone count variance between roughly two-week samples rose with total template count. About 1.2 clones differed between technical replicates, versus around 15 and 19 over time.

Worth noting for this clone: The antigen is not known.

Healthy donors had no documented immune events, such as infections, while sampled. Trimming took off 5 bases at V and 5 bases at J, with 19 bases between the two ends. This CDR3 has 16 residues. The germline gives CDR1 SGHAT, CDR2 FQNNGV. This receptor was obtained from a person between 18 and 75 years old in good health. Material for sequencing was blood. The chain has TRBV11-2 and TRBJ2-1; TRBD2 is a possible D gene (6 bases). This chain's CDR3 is CASSVLGGGAHNEQFF. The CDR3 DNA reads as TGTGCCAGCAGCGTCCTAGGAGGCGGGGCCCACAATGAGCAGTTCTTC.